This TCR beta chain was observed in a study of technical replicates of blood from a few donors (dated by TCRdb to between 2016 and 2019). The receptor library was made with the immunoSEQ multiplex PCR assay. This immuneACCESS table, as held by TCRdb, lists in-frame sequences with V and J called but not all clones. Of the missing ones, under half trace to an unresolved V gene in checked studies; the others have no known cause. This sample gives approximately 84,000 clones in total; roughly 98% of them show up just once. Approximately 0.15% of the sample rests with the top ten. For this chain, trimming is 5 bases at the V end and 7 bases at the J end, and the number of junction bases without a gene match is 11. Based on the germline V gene, the CDR1 and CDR2 sequences are SGHRS and YFSETQ. The CDR3 covers 15 residues, taking in both the cysteine and the phenylalanine. This entry keeps only the CDR3 DNA: 45 bases, framed from base 1.

This clone came up once. Its binding antigen is unknown. It has no much larger one-base neighbor in the sample; base qualities were not kept. This clonotype was sampled from a human donor in good health. The sequenced sample was T cells isolated from PBMCs. Recombination linked TRBV5-1 to TRBJ2-1; the junction holds 8 bases that match TRBD1. The nucleotides read TGCGCCAGCAGGATCAACAGGGGGGTCGCGAATGAGCAGTTCTTC. This codes for CASRINRGVANEQFF.